The next 20 T cell receptor beta chains were all read from a single sample in a study of blood T cell repertoires in COVID-19. Here immunoSEQ multiplex PCR was the method, and the copy in TCRdb shows in-frame clones only, minus some. The data show tens of thousands of clones, around 87% seen once. Sequencing used peripheral blood. These receptors were obtained from a human donor in a cohort sampled during active COVID-19.

The V call is TRBV6-5, the J call TRBJ1-1; 7 nucleotides line up with TRBD1. This CDR3 comprises 15 residues. Trimming at V came to 5 bases and at J to 4 bases, leaving 10 bases not matched to a gene. Germline lookup yields CDR1 MNHEY and CDR2 SVGAGI. The CDR3 sequence: CASSKQGKGRTEAFF. CDR3 bases: TGTGCCAGCAGTAAACAGGGGAAGGGGCGCACTGAAGCTTTCTTT.

The J gene is TRBJ2-7, the V gene TRBV3-1 (or the pseudogene TRBV3-2), with 7 nucleotides matching TRBD1. V shed 4 bases and J 2 bases; nucleotides not matched to a gene: 5. The CDR3 is 14 amino acids. Germline-derived CDR1 and CDR2 are LGHDT and YNNKEL (reference sequence). CDR3 bases: TGTGCCAGCAGCCCACCGGGACAGACCTACGAGCAGTACTTC. It translates to CASSPPGQTYEQYF.

V and J are TRBV12-5 and TRBJ2-5, with TRBD1 identical over 9 bases. J was trimmed by 5 bases and V by 10 bases; bases with no gene match: 14. CDR1 LGHNT and CDR2 FRNRAP come from the germline V gene. This CDR3 region has 15 residues. The CDR3 protein is CATSNPGQGGETQYF. In nucleotides, the CDR3 is TGTGCTACCTCGAACCCGGGACAGGGTGGCGAGACCCAGTACTTC.

The V gene is TRBV4-3, the J gene TRBJ2-7, with D uncertain. CDR1 is LGHNA and CDR2 is YSLEER in the germline V gene. The CDR3 totals 14 residues. V was clipped by 1 base and J by 1 base, with 8 bases between them. This CDR3 is CASSQGVHSYEQYF. For the CDR3, the DNA is TGCGCCAGCAGCCAAGGAGTGCATTCCTACGAGCAGTACTTC.

J is TRBJ2-2 and V is TRBV5-1; a possible D gene is TRBD2 (6 bases). Trimming stripped 0 bases from V and 3 bases from J, with 6 bases between. Germline CDR1 SGHRS, CDR2 YFSETQ. The CDR3 spans 14 residues. The CDR3 DNA is TGCGCCAGCAGCTTGGCGGGGGACACCGGGGAGCTGTTTTTT. Its translation is CASSLAGDTGELFF.

The chain has TRBV4-1 and TRBJ2-3; D is possibly TRBD1 (5 bases). Germline V gives CDR1 MGHRA, CDR2 YSYEKL. CDR3 length: 16 amino acids. With 5 bases removed from V and 2 bases from J, the gap between germline ends came to 17 bases. CDR3 nucleotides: TGCGCCAGCAGCACCTACCCAAAGGACACCACAGATACGCAGTATTTT. It codes for CASSTYPKDTTDTQYF.

The chain employs TRBV6-2 or TRBV6-3 and TRBJ1-5, with D tentatively TRBD1 (6 bases). The CDR3 extends over 15 amino acids. V was clipped by 3 bases and J by 4 bases, with 13 bases between them. In germline, CDR1 is MNHEY, CDR2 SVGEGT. The CDR3 region is CASSYRQGFNQPQHF. The CDR3 region has the DNA TGTGCCAGCAGTTATCGGCAGGGGTTTAATCAGCCCCAGCATTTT.

The CDR3 region has the DNA TGTGCCAGCAGCACCAATGGGGATCGGGGGACCTATGGCTACACCTTC. Translation: CASSTNGDRGTYGYTF. The chain joins TRBV7-9 to TRBJ1-2; a possible D gene is TRBD1 (5 bases). This CDR3 is 16 amino acids long. V gave up 5 bases and J gave up 4 bases, with 20 bases separating them. The germline CDR1 and CDR2 sequences are SEHNR and FQNEAQ (reference sequence).

The chain links TRBV11-2 to TRBJ2-5, with D unresolved. Germline loops: CDR1 SGHAT, CDR2 FQNNGV. Trimming stripped 3 bases from V and 2 bases from J, with 4 bases between. The CDR3 spans 12 residues. CDR3 sequence: CASSFSQETQYF. The CDR3 DNA follows: TGTGCCAGCAGCTTCTCTCAAGAGACCCAGTACTTC.

V gene TRBV27 combines with J gene TRBJ1-1; the match to TRBD1 covers 7 bases. The V segment lost 6 bases and the J segment 3 bases; nucleotides outside the gene matches: 7. This CDR3 spans 14 amino acids. Germline V CDR1 and CDR2: MNHEY, SMNVEV (reference sequence). In DNA, the CDR3 is TGTGCCAGCAGAGTCCGGGACAGCCACACTGAAGCTTTCTTT. Protein product: CASRVRDSHTEAFF.

The J gene is TRBJ1-4, the V gene TRBV6-6; D is possibly TRBD1 (5 bases). The CDR3 has 12 residues. Germline V gene lookup returns CDR1 MNHNY and CDR2 SVGAGI (reference sequence). V dropped 4 bases and J dropped 12 bases, with 12 bases sitting between them. CDR3 region: CASSFGGMELFF. CDR3 in DNA: TGTGCCAGCAGTTTCGGGGGTATGGAACTGTTTTTT.

This chain connects TRBV19 to TRBJ1-4; unclear D gene. Trimming took 3 bases from V and 10 from J, leaving 6 bases between them. In germline, CDR1 is LNHDA, CDR2 SQIVND (reference sequence). The CDR3 totals 11 residues. Written as DNA, the CDR3 is TGTGCCAGTAGTATTCTCGGAAAACTGTTTTTT. Translated, it gives CASSILGKLFF. The whole variable domain, remainder taken from reference TRBV19 and TRBJ1-4, is DGGITQSPKYLFRKEGQNVTLSCEQNLNHDAMYWYRQDPGQGLRLIYYSQIVNDFQKGDIAEGYSVSREKKESFPLTVTSAQKNPTAFYLCASSILGKLFFGSGTQLSVL.

The V gene is TRBV13, the J gene TRBJ2-3, with TRBD1 identical over 7 bases. Germline-derived CDR1 and CDR2 are PRHDT and FYEKMQ (reference sequence). This CDR3 has 16 residues. Germline trimming cut 5 bases from V and 5 bases from J; bases unmatched to any gene: 13. The DNA of the CDR3 is TGTGCCAGCAGCAAAAAACCAGGGGGAATCGGAGATACGCAGTATTTT. It codes for CASSKKPGGIGDTQYF.

This rearrangement joins TRBV7-2 to TRBJ2-7; the match to TRBD2 covers 8 bases. The CDR3 is made up of 15 amino acids. V was pared by 1 base and J by 1 base, with 3 bases of the junction left unmatched. From germline, CDR1 is SGHTA and CDR2 FQGNSA. The CDR3 region is CASSLGRGGSYEQYF. The CDR3 nucleotides read TGTGCCAGCAGCTTAGGACGGGGGGGTTCCTACGAGCAGTACTTC.

CDR3 sequence reads: CASSQPPEDGYTF. The CDR3 DNA is TGTGCCAGCAGCCAGCCCCCCGAGGATGGCTACACCTTC. The chain is built from TRBV3-1 (or the pseudogene TRBV3-2) and TRBJ1-2; D is undetermined. CDR1 LGHDT and CDR2 YNNKEL come from the germline V gene (reference sequence). The CDR3 loop spans 13 amino acids. V was trimmed by 3 bases and J by 6 bases, leaving 11 bases between them.

The chain combines TRBV28 with TRBJ1-2; 7 bases are a match to TRBD1. The length of the CDR3 is 14 residues. Germline V gene sequence: CDR1 MDHEN, CDR2 SYDVKM. With V trimmed by 6 bases and J by 1 base, 5 bases remained unmatched. CDR3 DNA: TGTGCCAGCAGAGAAACAGGGGATAACTATGGCTACACCTTC. Translation gives CASRETGDNYGYTF.

The V and J genes are TRBV25-1 and TRBJ2-5; D possibly corresponds to TRBD1 (5 bases). The CDR3 has 13 amino acids. V shed 7 bases and J shed 4 bases, with 13 bases lying between them. CDR1 is MGHDK, CDR2 SYGVNS, per germline. CDR3 coding DNA: TGTGCCAGCAAAAGTTGGGGCGGAGAGACCCAGTACTTC. Protein sequence: CASKSWGGETQYF.

V usage is TRBV5-8 and J usage is TRBJ2-5; unclear D gene. The V gene's germline CDR1 is SGHTS and CDR2 YDEGEE. V was shortened by 9 bases and J by 7 bases, with 13 bases between the two germline ends. CDR3 length: 11 residues. The DNA of the CDR3 is TGTGCCACCTCTCCCCGAGGGACCCAGTACTTC. It specifies CATSPRGTQYF.

The V gene is TRBV28, the J gene TRBJ1-5; 8 bases agree with TRBD1. V was pared by 5 bases and J by 4 bases, with 7 bases of the junction left unmatched. The CDR3 spans 15 residues. Germline V gene data show CDR1 as MDHEN and CDR2 as SYDVKM. CDR3 in amino acids: CASSLGQGRNQPQHF. CDR3 coding DNA: TGTGCCAGCAGTCTCGGACAGGGACGGAATCAGCCCCAGCATTTT.

The genes are TRBV2 and TRBJ1-5; 9 bases fit TRBD1. CDR1 SNHLY and CDR2 FYNNEI come from the germline V gene. The CDR3 length is 15 residues. J was trimmed by 3 bases and V by 4 bases; bases with no gene match: 4. CDR3 DNA sequence: TGTGCCAGCAGTGCGGGGACAGGGACCAATCAGCCCCAGCATTTT. Translated, it gives CASSAGTGTNQPQHF. Together with reference TRBV2 and TRBJ1-5, the CDR3 gives the full variable domain: EPEVTQTPSHQVTQMGQEVILRCVPISNHLYFYWYRQILGQKVEFLVSFYNNEISEKSEIFDDQFSVERPDGSNFTLKIRSTKLEDSAMYFCASSAGTGTNQPQHFGDGTRLSIL.